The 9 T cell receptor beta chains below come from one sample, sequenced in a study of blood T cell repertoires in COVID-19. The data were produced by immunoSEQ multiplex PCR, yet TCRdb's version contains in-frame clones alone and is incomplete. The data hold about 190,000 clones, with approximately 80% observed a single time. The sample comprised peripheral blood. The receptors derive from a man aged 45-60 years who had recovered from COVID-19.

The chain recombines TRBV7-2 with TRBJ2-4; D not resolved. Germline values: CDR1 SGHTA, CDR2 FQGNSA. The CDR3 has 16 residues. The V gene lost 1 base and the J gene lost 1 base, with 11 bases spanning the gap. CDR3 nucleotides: TGTGCCAGCAGCTTAGGTCTAGGCTGGGCCAAAAACATTCAGTACTTC. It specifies CASSLGLGWAKNIQYF. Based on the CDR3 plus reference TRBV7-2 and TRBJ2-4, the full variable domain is GAGVSQSPSNKVTEKGKDVELRCDPISGHTALYWYRQSLGQGLEFLIYFQGNSAPDKSGLPSDRFSAERTGGSVSTLTIQRTQQEDSAVYLCASSLGLGWAKNIQYFGAGTRLSVL.

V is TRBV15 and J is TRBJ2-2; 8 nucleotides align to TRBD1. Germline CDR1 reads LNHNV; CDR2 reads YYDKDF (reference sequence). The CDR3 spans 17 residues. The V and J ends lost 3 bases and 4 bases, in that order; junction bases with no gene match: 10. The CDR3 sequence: CATSSPKGQETTGELFF. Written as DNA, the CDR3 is TGTGCCACCAGCAGTCCTAAGGGACAGGAGACCACCGGGGAGCTGTTTTTT.

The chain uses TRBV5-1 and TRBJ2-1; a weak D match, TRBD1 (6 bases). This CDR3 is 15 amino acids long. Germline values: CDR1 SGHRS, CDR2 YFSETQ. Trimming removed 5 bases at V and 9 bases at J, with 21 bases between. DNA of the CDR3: TGCGCCAGCAGTTGGGGCTGGGGGCATCGTGCTGAGCAGTTCTTC. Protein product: CASSWGWGHRAEQFF. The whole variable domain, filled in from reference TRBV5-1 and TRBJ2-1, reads KAGVTQTPRYLIKTRGQQVTLSCSPISGHRSVSWYQQTPGQGLQFLFEYFSETQRNKGNFPGRFSGRQFSNSRSEMNVSTLELGDSALYLCASSWGWGHRAEQFFGPGTRLTVL.

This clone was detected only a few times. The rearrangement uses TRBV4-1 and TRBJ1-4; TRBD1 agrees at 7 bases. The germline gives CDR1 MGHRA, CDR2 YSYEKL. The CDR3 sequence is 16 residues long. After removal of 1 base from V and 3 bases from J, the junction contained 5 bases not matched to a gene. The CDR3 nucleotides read TGCGCCAGCAGCCAAGTACAGGGGACAGCTAATGAAAAACTGTTTTTT. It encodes CASSQVQGTANEKLFF.

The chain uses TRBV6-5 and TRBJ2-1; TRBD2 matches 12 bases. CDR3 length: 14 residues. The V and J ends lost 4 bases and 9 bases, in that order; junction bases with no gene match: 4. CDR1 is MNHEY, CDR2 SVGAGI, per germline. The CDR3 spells CASSWTSGMFEQFF. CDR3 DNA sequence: TGTGCCAGCAGTTGGACTAGCGGGATGTTTGAGCAGTTCTTC.

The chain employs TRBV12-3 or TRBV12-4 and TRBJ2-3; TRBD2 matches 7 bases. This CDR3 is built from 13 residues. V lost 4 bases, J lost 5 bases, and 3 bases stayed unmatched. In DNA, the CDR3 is TGTGCCAGCAGTTCCTGGACTAGAGATACGCAGTATTTT. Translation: CASSSWTRDTQYF.

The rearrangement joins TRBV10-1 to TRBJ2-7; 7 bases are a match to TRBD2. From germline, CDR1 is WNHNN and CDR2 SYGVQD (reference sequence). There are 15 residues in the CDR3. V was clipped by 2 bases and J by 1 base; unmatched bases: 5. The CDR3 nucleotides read TGCGCCAGCAGTGAGGCTAGCGGAGGATCCTACGAGCAGTACTTC. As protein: CASSEASGGSYEQYF.

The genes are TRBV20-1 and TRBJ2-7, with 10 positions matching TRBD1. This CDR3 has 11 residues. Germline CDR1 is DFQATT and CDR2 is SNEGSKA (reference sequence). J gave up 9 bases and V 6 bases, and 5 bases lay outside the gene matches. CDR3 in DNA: TGCAGTGCAACGGGACAGGGGTGGCAGTACTTC. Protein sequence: CSATGQGWQYF.

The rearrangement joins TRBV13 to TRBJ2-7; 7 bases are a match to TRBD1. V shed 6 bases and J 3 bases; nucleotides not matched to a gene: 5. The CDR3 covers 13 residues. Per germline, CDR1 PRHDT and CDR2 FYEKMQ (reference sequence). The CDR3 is CASSRTGNYEQYF. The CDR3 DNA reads TGTGCCAGCAGTCGGACAGGTAACTACGAGCAGTACTTC.